This T cell receptor (beta chain) was sequenced during a study of T cell responses to AZD1222 COVID-19 vaccine. The data were produced by immunoSEQ multiplex PCR, yet TCRdb's version contains in-frame clones alone and is incomplete. The sample records 95,000 to 110,000 clones, approximately 89% being singletons. The J segment lost 8 bases and the V segment lost 3 bases, leaving 18 bases of the junction unmatched. Per the germline V gene, CDR1 is KGHDR and CDR2 is SFDVKD. CDR3 length equals 18 residues. The chain uses TRBV24-1 and TRBJ2-1; 7 nucleotides align to TRBD2. This sequence was found in an adult in good health. Material: peripheral blood, obtained on day 0 of AZD1222 vaccination. CDR3: CATSDPQGGLVSPDEQFF. The CDR3 bases are TGTGCCACCAGTGATCCGCAGGGCGGACTAGTGTCCCCCGATGAGCAGTTCTTC.